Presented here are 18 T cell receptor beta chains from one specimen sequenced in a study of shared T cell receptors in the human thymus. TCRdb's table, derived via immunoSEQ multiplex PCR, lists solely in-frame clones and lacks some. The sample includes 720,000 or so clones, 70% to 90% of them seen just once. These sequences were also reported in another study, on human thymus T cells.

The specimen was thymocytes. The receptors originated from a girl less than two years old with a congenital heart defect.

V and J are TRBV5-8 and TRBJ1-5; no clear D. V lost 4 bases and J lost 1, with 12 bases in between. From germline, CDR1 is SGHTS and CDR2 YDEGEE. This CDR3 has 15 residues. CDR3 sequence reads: CASSLTTDSNQPQHF. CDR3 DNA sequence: TGTGCCAGCAGCCTGACTACTGACAGCAATCAGCCCCAGCATTTT.

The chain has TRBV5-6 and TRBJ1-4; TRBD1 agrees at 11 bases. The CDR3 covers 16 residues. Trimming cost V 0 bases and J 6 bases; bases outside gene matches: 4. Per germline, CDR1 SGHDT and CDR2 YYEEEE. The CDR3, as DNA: TGTGCCAGCAGCTTGGCCCGGGACAGGGGGGATGAAAAACTGTTTTTT. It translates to CASSLARDRGDEKLFF.

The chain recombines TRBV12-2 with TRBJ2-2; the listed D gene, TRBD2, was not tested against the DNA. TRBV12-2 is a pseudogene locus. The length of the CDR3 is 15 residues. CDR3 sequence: CASRSAVLGTGELFF. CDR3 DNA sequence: TGTGCAAGTCGCTCGGCGGTGTTGGGCACCGGGGAGCTGTTTTTT.

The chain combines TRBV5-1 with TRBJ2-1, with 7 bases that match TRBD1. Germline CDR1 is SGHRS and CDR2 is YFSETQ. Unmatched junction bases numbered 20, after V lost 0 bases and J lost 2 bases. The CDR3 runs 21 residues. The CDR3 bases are TGCGCCAGCAGCTTGGTTGGCGGTACGCGATACGCCGGGACAGCCTACAATGAGCAGTTCTTC. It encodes CASSLVGGTRYAGTAYNEQFF.

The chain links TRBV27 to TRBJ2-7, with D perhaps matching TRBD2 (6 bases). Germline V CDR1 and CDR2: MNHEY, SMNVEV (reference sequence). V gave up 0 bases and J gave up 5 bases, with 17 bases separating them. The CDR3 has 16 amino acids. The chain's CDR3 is CASSLSTPTEGHEQYF. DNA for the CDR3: TGTGCCAGCAGTTTATCGACGCCAACGGAGGGCCACGAGCAGTACTTC.

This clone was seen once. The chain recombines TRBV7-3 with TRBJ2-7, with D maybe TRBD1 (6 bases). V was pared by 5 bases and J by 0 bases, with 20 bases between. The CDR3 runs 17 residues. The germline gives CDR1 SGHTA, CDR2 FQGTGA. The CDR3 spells CASSQLGGHGASYEQYF. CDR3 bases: TGTGCCAGCAGCCAATTAGGGGGTCACGGGGCCTCCTACGAGCAGTACTTC.

The chain's CDR3 is CASSPTDRYTGELFF. CDR3 coding DNA: TGTGCCAGCTCACCCACCGACAGGTACACCGGGGAGCTGTTTTTT. The rearrangement uses TRBV18 and TRBJ2-2, with D maybe TRBD1 (6 bases). V lost 3 bases and J lost 3, with 11 bases in between. The V gene's germline CDR1 is KGHSH and CDR2 LQKENI. This CDR3 region has 15 residues.

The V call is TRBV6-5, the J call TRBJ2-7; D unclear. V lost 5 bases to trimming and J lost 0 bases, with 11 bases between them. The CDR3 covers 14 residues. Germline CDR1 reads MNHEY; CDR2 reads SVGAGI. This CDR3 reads CASSRNRSSYEQYF. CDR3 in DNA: TGTGCCAGCAGTCGGAATAGGAGCTCCTACGAGCAGTACTTC.

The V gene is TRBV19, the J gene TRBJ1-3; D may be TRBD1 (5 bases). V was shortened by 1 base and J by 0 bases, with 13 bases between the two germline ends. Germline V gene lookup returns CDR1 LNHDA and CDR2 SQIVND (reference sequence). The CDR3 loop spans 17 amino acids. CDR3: CASSIAGIWSSGNTIYF. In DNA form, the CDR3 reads TGTGCCAGTAGTATAGCAGGGATCTGGAGCTCTGGAAACACCATATATTTT.

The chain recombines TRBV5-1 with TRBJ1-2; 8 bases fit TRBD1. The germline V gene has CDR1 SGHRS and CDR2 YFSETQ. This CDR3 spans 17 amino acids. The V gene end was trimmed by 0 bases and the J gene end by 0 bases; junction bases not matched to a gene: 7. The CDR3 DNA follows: TGCGCCAGCAGCTTGGACTCTACAGGGGGGGCTAACTATGGCTACACCTTC. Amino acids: CASSLDSTGGANYGYTF.

The CDR3 loop is CASRLAGGKETQYF. CDR3 bases: TGTGCCAGCAGGCTGGCGGGGGGGAAAGAGACCCAGTACTTC. The rearrangement joins TRBV27 to TRBJ2-5; 9 positions match TRBD2. The ends lost 6 bases at V and 3 bases at J; junction bases unmatched: 5. The CDR3 is 14 amino acids. The germline V gene encodes CDR1 MNHEY and CDR2 SMNVEV (reference sequence).

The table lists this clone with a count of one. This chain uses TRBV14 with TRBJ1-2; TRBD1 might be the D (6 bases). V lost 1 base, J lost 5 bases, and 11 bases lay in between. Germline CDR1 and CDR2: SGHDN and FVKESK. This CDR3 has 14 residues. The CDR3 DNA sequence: TGTGCCAGCAGCCAAGGGGGGCAGATATATGGCTACACCTTC. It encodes CASSQGGQIYGYTF.

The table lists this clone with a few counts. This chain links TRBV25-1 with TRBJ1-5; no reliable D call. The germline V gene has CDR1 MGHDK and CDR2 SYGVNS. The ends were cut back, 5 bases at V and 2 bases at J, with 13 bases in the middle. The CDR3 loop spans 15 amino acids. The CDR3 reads CASSHQPGGNQPQHF. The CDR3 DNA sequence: TGTGCCAGCAGTCACCAGCCTGGAGGCAATCAGCCCCAGCATTTT. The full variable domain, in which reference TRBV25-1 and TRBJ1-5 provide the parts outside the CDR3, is EADIYQTPRYLVIGTGKKITLECSQTMGHDKMYWYQQDPGMELHLIHYSYGVNSTEKGDLSSESTVSRIRTEHFPLTLESARPSHTSQYLCASSHQPGGNQPQHFGDGTRLSIL.

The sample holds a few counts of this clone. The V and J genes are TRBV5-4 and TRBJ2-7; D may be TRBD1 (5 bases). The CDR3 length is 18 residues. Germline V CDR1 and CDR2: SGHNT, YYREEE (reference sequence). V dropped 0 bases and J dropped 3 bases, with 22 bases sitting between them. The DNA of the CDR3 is TGTGCCAGCAGCTTGGCCAACGATGAAGACAGTAACCGCTACGAGCAGTACTTC. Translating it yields CASSLANDEDSNRYEQYF. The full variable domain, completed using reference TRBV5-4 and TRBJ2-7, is ETGVTQSPTHLIKTRGQQVTLRCSSQSGHNTVSWYQQALGQGPQFIFQYYREEENGRGNFPPRFSGLQFPNYSSELNVNALELDDSALYLCASSLANDEDSNRYEQYFGPGTRLTVT.

The CDR3 protein is CASSQDIEGWETQYF. The CDR3 coding sequence is TGTGCCAGCAGCCAAGATATCGAGGGTTGGGAGACCCAGTACTTC. V and J are TRBV4-2 and TRBJ2-5; the D gene is possibly TRBD2 (5 bases). Deletions cut 0 bases from V and 5 bases from J, with 13 bases between. The length of the CDR3 is 15 residues. The germline V gene encodes CDR1 LGHNA and CDR2 YNFKEQ.

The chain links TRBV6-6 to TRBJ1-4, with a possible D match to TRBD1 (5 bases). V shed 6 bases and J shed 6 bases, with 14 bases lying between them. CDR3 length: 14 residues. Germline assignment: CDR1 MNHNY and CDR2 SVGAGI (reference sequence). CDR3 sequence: CASSPRVTHEKLFF. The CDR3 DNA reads TGTGCCAGCAGCCCCAGGGTGACCCATGAAAAACTGTTTTTT.

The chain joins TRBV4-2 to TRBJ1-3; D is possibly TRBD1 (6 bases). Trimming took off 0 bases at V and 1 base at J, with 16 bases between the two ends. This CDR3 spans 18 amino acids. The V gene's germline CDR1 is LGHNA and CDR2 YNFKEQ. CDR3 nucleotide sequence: TGTGCCAGCAGCCAAGATGTAGGGACACCAAGATCTGGAAACACCATATATTTT. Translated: CASSQDVGTPRSGNTIYF.

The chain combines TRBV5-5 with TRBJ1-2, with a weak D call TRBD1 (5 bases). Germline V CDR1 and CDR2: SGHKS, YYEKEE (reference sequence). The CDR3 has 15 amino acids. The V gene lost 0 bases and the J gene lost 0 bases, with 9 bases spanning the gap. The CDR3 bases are TGTGCCAGCAGCTTGGAGGCGACAGCTAACTATGGCTACACCTTC. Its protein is CASSLEATANYGYTF.